This T cell receptor beta chain emerged from a study of read filtering for tumor transcriptome and immune sequencing. Study-wide context: R-ISS stage counts were 8 for I, about 17 for II, 6 or 7 for III. Transcriptome libraries were built from DNase-treated RNA. IR-seq gave about 4 to 10.27 million TCR reads per sample; RNA-seq gave roughly 80 to 1,300. Study-wide results and limits: In IR-seq, single-read clonotypes were roughly 82% of clonotypes but 3.5% to 4% of reads.

From around 0.4 ug of RNA, a library with molecular barcoded alpha/delta and beta/gamma adaptors was made. MiXCR was run by TCRdb on the reads, yielding one entry per CDR3 protein. The data contain about 24,000 distinct CDR3 sequences, 20% to 25% of them singletons. Concerning this clonotype itself: Its antigen is not known. A far larger clone is just one base off, so this is likely a read error.

What was sequenced was a population of CD138-negative cells sorted from bone marrow. This clonotype originated in a donor aged 40 or over with multiple myeloma.

This CDR3 is CASSFRNEQYF. In DNA form, the CDR3 reads TGTGCCAGCAGCTTTCGGAATGAGCAGTACTTC. This chain uses TRBV5-4 with TRBJ2-7; D is uncertain. V was pared by 2 bases and J by 7 bases, with 7 bases between. Germline assignment: CDR1 SGHNT and CDR2 YYREEE (reference sequence). CDR3 length: 11 amino acids.